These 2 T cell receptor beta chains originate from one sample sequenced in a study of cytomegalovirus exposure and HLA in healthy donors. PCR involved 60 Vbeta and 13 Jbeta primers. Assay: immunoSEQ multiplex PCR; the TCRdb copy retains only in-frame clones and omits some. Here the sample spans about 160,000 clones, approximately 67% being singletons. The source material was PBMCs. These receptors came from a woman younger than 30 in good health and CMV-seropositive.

The CDR3 DNA follows: TGTGCCTGGAAGTTGGACGGGAGGGCCTACGAGCAGTACTTC. The encoded protein is CAWKLDGRAYEQYF. V gene TRBV30 combines with J gene TRBJ2-7; 8 positions agree with TRBD2. The ends lost 4 bases at V and 2 bases at J; junction bases unmatched: 7. In germline, CDR1 is GTSNPN, CDR2 SVGIG (reference sequence). This CDR3 region has 14 residues.

CDR3 protein: CASSQDPGQGSTDTQYF. The CDR3 DNA follows: TGCGCCAGCAGCCAAGATCCGGGACAGGGGAGCACAGATACGCAGTATTTT. The chain couples TRBV4-3 to TRBJ2-3, with 10 bases matching TRBD1. The CDR3 runs to 17 residues. The germline V gene encodes CDR1 LGHNA and CDR2 YSLEER. With V trimmed by 0 bases and J by 0 bases, 3 bases remained unmatched.